This T cell receptor beta chain was documented in a study of blood T cell repertoires in COVID-19. Study-level background: Acute and convalescent COVID-19 samples came from the United States, Italy and Spain.

CDR3 length equals 15 residues. CDR1 is LGHNA and CDR2 is YSLEER in the germline V gene. Trimming stripped 0 bases from V and 7 bases from J, with 13 bases between. The study recruited people aged about 18 to 89 years across around 23 US areas. In the source study's methods: Reference gene primer amplification yielded estimated nucleated cell counts. The data were produced by immunoSEQ multiplex PCR, yet TCRdb's version contains in-frame clones alone and is incomplete. V and J calls and clone size follow that table, whereas D and trimming were derived from the DNA. This table holds about 480,000 clones, around nine tenths found once.

The V gene is TRBV4-3, the J gene TRBJ2-1; tentative D call: TRBD2 (6 bases). This receptor was identified in a woman under 30 with acute COVID-19. What was sequenced was PBMCs or T cells enriched from blood (not recorded which). In DNA form, the CDR3 reads TGCGCCAGCAGCCAAGATTTATTTCGGGGGAATGAGCAGTTCTTC. Translation gives CASSQDLFRGNEQFF.